This paragraph reports one T cell receptor (beta chain). Other DNA sequences from this sample encode an identical CDR3 as well. The data are from a study of shared clonotypes between healthy human individuals. Germline values: CDR1 SGDLS, CDR2 YYNGEE. This CDR3 spans 13 amino acids. V trimming: 3 bases; J trimming: 7 bases; junction bases outside the gene matches: 5. This table comes from immunoSEQ multiplex PCR, and its TCRdb copy is limited to in-frame clones, with some not included. The table shows 1.5 million to 2.5 million clones, with about 95% occurring only once. In the naive CD8 group, cells lacked CD45RO and were positively selected for CCR7, so terminally differentiated effector memory CD45RA+ cells were left out.

The rearrangement joins TRBV9 to TRBJ2-7; TRBD1 matches 9 bases. The TCR was taken from a young man in good health. Sequencing input: naive CD8+ T cells sorted from blood. CDR3 DNA: TGTGCCAGCAGCGGTCGGACAGGGGATGAGCAGTACTTC. This sequence encodes CASSGRTGDEQYF.